This TCR beta chain was captured by sequencing in a study of blood T cell repertoires in COVID-19. The wider study: The samples span acute and convalescent COVID-19 from the United States, Italy and Spain.

The age range of participants was about 18 to 90 years, with residence in about 25 US areas. CDR3 length equals 13 residues. Per the germline V gene, CDR1 is SGHRS and CDR2 is YFSETQ. The V gene end was trimmed by 5 bases and the J gene end by 4 bases; junction bases not matched to a gene: 2. This clone occurred once. Source study methods: The authors estimated nucleated cell counts from reference gene primer amplification. Assay used: immunoSEQ multiplex PCR; TCRdb lists only in-frame clones, some missing. V and J calls and clone size are given by that table; D and trimming were obtained from the DNA. The sample gives 200,000 to 300,000 clones, around 89% of which show up once; about 1.2% is in the top ten.

This sequence originates from a woman in her 40s with acute COVID-19. The material sequenced was PBMCs or T cells enriched from blood (not recorded which). The V call is TRBV5-1, the J call TRBJ2-2; the match to TRBD1 covers 7 bases. The CDR3 sequence: CASSQGVTGELFF. CDR3 DNA: TGCGCCAGCAGTCAGGGGGTCACCGGGGAGCTGTTTTTT.